A single TCR beta chain is shown here with its context. Its matching antigen is unknown. This specimen includes other DNA sequences encoding the same CDR3. Primers: 60 Vbeta forward and 13 Jbeta reverse. Assay used: immunoSEQ multiplex PCR; TCRdb lists only in-frame clones, some missing. The table has about 160,000 clones, roughly four fifths seen once; the top ten hold over 1.1%. This sample stems from a study of cytomegalovirus exposure and HLA in healthy donors. Study results and caveats: The later analysis indicated that the majority of CMV-associated TCR beta chains appeared HLA-restricted. An analysis that was carried out later associated 15,000 to 20,000 TCR beta sequences with HLA alleles at 0.05 false discovery rate. For presence/absence analyses, sequencing depth was assumed to be roughly uniform across donors.

Germline loops: CDR1 SGHTA, CDR2 FQGNSA. V lost 3 bases and J lost 1, with 6 bases in between. This CDR3 contains 13 residues. This clonotype was sampled from a man between 60 and 75 years old in good health and CMV-seronegative. The sequencing input was PBMCs. This rearrangement joins TRBV7-2 to TRBJ2-5; no firm D call. This chain's CDR3 is CASSFGAQETQYF. DNA for the CDR3: TGTGCCAGCAGCTTCGGAGCCCAAGAGACCCAGTACTTC.